This T cell receptor beta chain was obtained from a study of T-cell reconstitution after alpha-beta-depleted transplantation in children. Study-wide findings and caveats: From surviving recipient T cells and thymic progenitors came the high day-60 TCRbeta diversity observed in some patients. Several hundred expanded graft clones reportedly gave rise to the alpha-beta T cells present about two months after transplant. Among T cells one year after transplant, newly produced cells accounted for most counts and diversity.

This clonotype was counted a few times. Its target is not known. The TCRbeta library incorporated unique molecular identifiers. TCRdb itself ran the PCR reads through MiXCR, one entry per CDR3 protein. In the table there are roughly 82,000 distinct CDR3 sequences, 14% of which are singletons. Germline assignment: CDR1 KGHDR and CDR2 SFDVKD. V lost 5 bases and J lost 6; bases outside the gene matches: 5. The CDR3 contains 15 residues. The starting material was PBMCs, mostly from graft donor cells, obtained 180 days after TCRalphabeta/CD19-depleted stem cell transplant. This chain uses TRBV24-1 with TRBJ2-1, with 11 bases that match TRBD1. This sequence originates from a male patient under 10 years old who had a stem cell transplant for acute lymphoblastic leukemia, so the T cells may come from the graft donor. The CDR3 reads CATSAFGTGGNEQFF. DNA of the CDR3: TGTGCCACCAGTGCGTTTGGGACAGGGGGCAATGAGCAGTTCTTC.